The count of the clone carrying this T cell receptor (beta chain) is one. This CDR3 has 15 residues. Per the germline V gene, CDR1 is MDHEN and CDR2 is SYDVKM. V gave up 6 bases and J gave up 0 bases, with 14 bases separating them. These data belong to a study of blood T cell repertoires in COVID-19. Study as a whole: Donors in the United States, Italy and Spain gave samples during acute or convalescent COVID-19. Sample material is recorded as cDNA or gDNA derived from T cells, B-cell-depleted T cells, or PBMCs.

Produced via immunoSEQ multiplex PCR; TCRdb's table is partial and in-frame only. The top ten hold 1% to 1.2% of the sample, which has about 160,000 clones, around 84% seen once. V gene TRBV28 combines with J gene TRBJ1-1, with no clear D. This clonotype originated in a man aged 40-55 years with acute or convalescent COVID-19. The source material was peripheral blood. The CDR3 DNA follows: TGTGCCAGCAGCCCTGCGCGGGGTTTGAACACTGAAGCTTTCTTT. This sequence encodes CASSPARGLNTEAFF.